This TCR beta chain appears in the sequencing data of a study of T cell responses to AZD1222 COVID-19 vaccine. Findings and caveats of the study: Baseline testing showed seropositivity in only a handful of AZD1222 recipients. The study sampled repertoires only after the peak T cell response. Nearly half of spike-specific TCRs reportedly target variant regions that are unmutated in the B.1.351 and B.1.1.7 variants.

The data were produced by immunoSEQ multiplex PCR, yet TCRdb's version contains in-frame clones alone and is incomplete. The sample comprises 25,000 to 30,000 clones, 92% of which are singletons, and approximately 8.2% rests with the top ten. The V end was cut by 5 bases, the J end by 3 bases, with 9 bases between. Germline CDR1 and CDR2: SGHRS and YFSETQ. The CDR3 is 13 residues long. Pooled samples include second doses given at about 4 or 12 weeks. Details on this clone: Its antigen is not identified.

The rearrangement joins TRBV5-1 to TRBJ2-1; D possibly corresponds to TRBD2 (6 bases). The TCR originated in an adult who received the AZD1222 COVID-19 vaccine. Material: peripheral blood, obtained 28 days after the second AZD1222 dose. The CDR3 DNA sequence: TGCGCCAGCAGTCAGACTAGCTACAATGAGCAGTTCTTC. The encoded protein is CASSQTSYNEQFF.